This TCR beta chain came from a study of blood T cells in healthy people across ages. Notes on the study in general: The diversity estimates, figures obtained from one million T cells, were considered underestimates.

The extraction recovered at least 5.5 micrograms of total RNA per sample. Combining a sample-barcoded 5' primer with a J-beta primer mix, a second PCR ran for roughly 7 to 11 cycles. TCRdb ran MiXCR on the 5' RACE reads and lists one entry per CDR3 protein. The data contain over 1,300,000 distinct CDR3 sequences, 59% of them singletons. Concerning this clonotype itself: Its antigen remains unidentified.

With 4 bases removed from V and 0 bases from J, the gap between germline ends came to 16 bases. The CDR3 consists of 16 residues. Looked up from germline, CDR1 is MNHEY and CDR2 is SVGEGT. The J gene is TRBJ2-7, the V gene TRBV6-2 or TRBV6-3, with D unclear. The sequenced material came from blood. This TCR was sampled from a man aged 18 to 35 in good health. CDR3: CASSSPSFVSSYEQYF. For the CDR3, the DNA is TGTGCCAGCAGTTCACCATCCTTCGTTAGCTCCTACGAGCAGTACTTC.